The entry that follows covers one T cell receptor (beta chain) sequence. This clone was seen once. This clone's antigen is unknown. Per-base qualities were not stored, and no clone one base away is much larger. The CDR3, from cysteine to phenylalanine, totals 12 residues. The sequence is cut down to CDR3 DNA, 36 bases in frame from base 1. Via the germline V gene, CDR1 is SNHLY and CDR2 FYNNEI. V loses 11 bases, J loses 3 bases, and the germline ends lie 13 bases apart. The data originate from a study of cytomegalovirus exposure and HLA in healthy donors (dated by TCRdb to 2017 to 2019). At the level of the whole study: According to an earlier analysis of several hundred of the donors, some 170 million T cells yielded roughly 100 million unique TCR beta sequences and 276 Gb of sequence data. About 280 gigabases of sequencing data and roughly 81 million unique TCR sequences made up an early release that covered some 640 HLA-typed donors. Of the roughly 400 genotyped donors, about 84% fell in the genetic ancestry cluster associated with self-reported Caucasian donors. The aim of the study was to test whether cataloging public T cell receptors could identify signatures of past pathogen exposure. Using immunosequencing, the study profiled T cell repertoires from about 620 subjects and related those repertoires to cytomegalovirus serostatus. Along with the approximately 600-subject first cohort, a separate validation cohort of 120 different subjects was used. High-throughput TCR immunosequencing, statistical association of individual TCRs with disease status, and machine learning were combined to predict cytomegalovirus infection status. A later analysis re-analyzed previously published TCR beta repertoires from approximately 700 donors and added high-resolution HLA genotyping to study TCR occurrence patterns. Rather than drawing on any new phenotypic data, the later analysis identified candidate immune exposures from TCR beta sequences and the way those sequences occurred across donors. In an earlier analysis of 500 to 650 of the donors, high-throughput TCR beta sequencing was used to judge whether each TCR beta V gene segment behaved as functional or pseudogenic. Donor age, sex, ethnicity and CMV serostatus were collected together with the repertoire data. In a later genetic analysis, genome-wide SNP genotypes for about three fifths of the roughly 670 donors were used, and that subset was treated as a discovery cohort. Every repertoire in the discovery cohort had been generated on one and the same sequencing platform. Both class I and class II loci were covered by HLA typing, at four-digit resolution. Typing coverage differed by locus: A, B, C, DRB1 and DQB1 were typed in roughly 620-630 donors, DQA1 in 500 to 550, DPA1 in around 580, and DPB1 in around 440. Four to six DR-DQ haplotypes were handled as single units for association and clustering because linkage in the cohort was strong. Among some 410 genotyped donors of the cohort, an average of around 240,000 unique TCR beta nucleotide sequences were sequenced per donor, around 20% of them non-productive.

Study-wide findings and limitations: In a later analysis, around 15,000 TCR beta sequences were associated with specific HLA alleles at a false discovery rate of 0.05. Most TCR sequences were seen in very few donors, while some public TCRs were found in many individuals. When HLA alleles, especially DR and DQ, strongly co-occurred, attributing TCR associations to individual alleles was difficult. An association between a missense DCLRE1C variant and V-gene and J-gene trimming of TCR beta chains was found in a later genetic analysis and replicated in an independent cohort. A cluster of highly shared sequence variants was judged likely to be a technical artifact of the sequencing pipeline. A few of the identified cytomegalovirus-associated TCR beta chains were confirmed in vitro to be specific for cytomegalovirus antigens. The authors suggested that the approach could potentially be extended to other disease states and immunological phenotypes. For the cohort, immune exposure information was limited to CMV serostatus. A later analysis found that TCR association rates varied across HLA loci, with DRB1 alleles showing the most associated TCRs and HLA-C alleles the fewest. In an earlier analysis of fewer than 750 of the donors, most TCR beta V segments were observed in productive rearrangements about 90% or about 30% of the time, broadly matching IMGT annotations. The study listed approximately 150 TCR beta chains as associated with cytomegalovirus. Sequencing depth was assumed to be roughly uniform across donors in the presence/absence analyses, though that assumption may not hold. According to a later analysis, most CMV-associated TCR beta chains appeared to be HLA-restricted, and the HLA associations seemed to be driven largely by CMV exposure. Because counts were too low, seventeen rarely observed V segments, including chromosome 9 orphons, were excluded from the earlier analysis of around 640 of the donors. A later genetic analysis reported fewer N-insertions in productive TCRs among donors in an Asian-associated ancestry cluster than the roughly 720-donor mean. Because the 87-base-pair reads could not distinguish some IMGT-functional V segments, including TRBV6-2 and TRBV6-3, those segments were excluded. HLA typing was unavailable for some donors at each locus, so association tests used only the typed subset. In a later analysis, HLA-associated TCR beta chains were found to be more clonally expanded and to have lower generation probabilities than equally common non-associated chains. Cytomegalovirus status was reported to be diagnosed by the classifier with high specificity and sensitivity in both the original and validation cohorts. A further reported finding was that TCR beta sequences accurately predicted the HLA-A and HLA-B alleles for most subjects in the first cohort. The cohort was sequenced for TCR beta chains only, and without alpha or paired-chain data the features that could be detected were limited. A later analysis reported that several top co-occurrence clusters appeared linked to parvovirus B19, influenza, CMV and Epstein-Barr virus. Linkage disequilibrium might explain the correlated functional status among segregating V segments, but an unknown experimental factor could not be excluded.

The library was generated by the immunoSEQ multiplex PCR assay. For the multiplex PCR, a mixture combining 60 forward primers for TCR Vbeta segments and 13 reverse primers for TCR Jbeta segments was used. Amplification of the CDR3 region of rearranged TCR beta genes was performed with a multiplex PCR assay on genomic DNA. On the Illumina HiSeq System, the amplified TCR beta libraries were sequenced as 87-base-pair reads. The original pipeline was this. Across the roughly 670 repertoires, a later analysis counted 75 million to 90 million unique TCR beta chains, around 11 million of which were shared by at least two donors. To remove PCR and sequencing errors, raw reads were error-corrected and collapsed into unique sequences using a nearest-neighbor algorithm that merged closely related sequences. CDR3 sequences were aligned to IMGT reference sequences to assign V, D and J gene segments. For a sequence to be retained, a match of at least six nucleotides to both a V gene segment and a J gene segment was required. Rearrangements were classified as productive when the CDR3 lacked stop codons and remained in frame with V and J, and all other rearrangements were classified as non-productive. CDR3 was defined according to IMGT convention as the region running from the second conserved V-encoded cysteine to the conserved J-encoded phenylalanine. The earlier analysis of 550 to 650 of the donors excluded any sequence lacking an unambiguous match to a single V gene segment. An earlier analysis of a few hundred of the donors called V segments functional above 56.7% productive rearrangements and segregating when the between-donor standard deviation exceeded 5%. A statistical classification framework was built to diagnose cytomegalovirus status from the catalog of TCR beta chain sequences. In a later analysis, V and J genes were assigned by comparing TCR nucleotide sequences against IMGT/GENE-DB human TR gene sequences. In a later analysis, CDR3 sequences and most-parsimonious VDJ recombination scenarios were assigned using the TCRdist pipeline. A later analysis defined each TCR beta chain by its CDR3 amino acid sequence plus V-gene family, and excluded reads lacking a unique V-gene family. To address suspected cross-contamination and a sequencing artifact, a later analysis removed roughly 580 highly shared, low-generation-probability nucleotide sequences. In a later analysis, a clonal expansion index for each public chain was calculated from normalized within-repertoire ranks of inferred template counts. In a later analysis, generation probabilities were computed with a VDJ recombination model fitted to out-of-frame rearrangements, and the resulting probabilities were checked against IGoR. Hypergeometric tests were used in a later analysis to score TCR-TCR, TCR-HLA and TCR-CMV co-occurrence, with a repertoire-size bias correction applied to the TCR pairs. A later analysis estimated false discovery rates by permuting HLA or CMV assignments 20 times. In a later analysis, co-occurring TCRs were grouped with DBSCAN, and TCRdist sequence similarity was added when clustering was performed within HLA-allele-positive subsets. Repertoires with fewer than 30,000 or more than 120,000 public chains, plus five repertoires with anomalous nucleotide sharing, were excluded from co-occurrence clustering. TCRdb took this table from immuneACCESS and kept in-frame rearrangements with V and J called. Such tables lack part of the clones; where checked against another copy, unresolved V genes explain under half of the gap, and the rest is unexplained. V and J calls and clone size are those listed in that table; D and trimming were worked out from the DNA. This sample lists about 130,000 clones; around three quarters were detected once. The ten most abundant clones make up about 2.9% of the sample.

The cohort comprised 550 to 700 healthy bone marrow donors. At the time of sampling, every cohort member was nominally healthy, though immune exposures that went unrecorded were likely present. The donor tested CMV seronegative, placing the donor among the 350 or so seronegative members of the cohort. Each donor provided a peripheral blood sample, and peripheral blood mononuclear cells were used for TCR beta sequencing. The Qiagen DNeasy Blood Extraction Kit was used to extract genomic DNA from the blood cell samples. Rearrangement joined TRBV2 to TRBJ2-5; the D gene cannot be named for sure. This TCR was sampled from a middle-aged man in good health and CMV-seronegative. Source material: PBMCs. The DNA reads TGTGCCTCTCGAGGCGAGGAAGAGACCCAGTACTTC. Its protein reads: CASRGEEETQYF.